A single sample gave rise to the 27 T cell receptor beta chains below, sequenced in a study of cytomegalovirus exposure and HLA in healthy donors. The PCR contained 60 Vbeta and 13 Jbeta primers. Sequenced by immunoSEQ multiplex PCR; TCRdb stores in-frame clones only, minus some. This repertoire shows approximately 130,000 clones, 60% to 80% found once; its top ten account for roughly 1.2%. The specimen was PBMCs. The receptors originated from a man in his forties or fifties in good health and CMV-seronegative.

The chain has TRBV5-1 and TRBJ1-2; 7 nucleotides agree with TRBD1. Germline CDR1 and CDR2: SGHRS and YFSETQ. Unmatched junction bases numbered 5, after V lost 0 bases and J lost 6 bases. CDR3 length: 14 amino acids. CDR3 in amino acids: CASSLEGQDDGYTF. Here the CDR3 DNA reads TGCGCCAGCAGCTTGGAAGGACAGGACGATGGCTACACCTTC. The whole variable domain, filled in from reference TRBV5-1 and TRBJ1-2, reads KAGVTQTPRYLIKTRGQQVTLSCSPISGHRSVSWYQQTPGQGLQFLFEYFSETQRNKGNFPGRFSGRQFSNSRSEMNVSTLELGDSALYLCASSLEGQDDGYTFGSGTRLTVV.

CDR3 residues: CASRAGTNTGELFF. The CDR3, as DNA: TGTGCCAGCAGGGCCGGGACTAACACCGGGGAGCTGTTTTTT. The chain links TRBV28 to TRBJ2-2, with D possibly being TRBD2 (6 bases). Germline CDR1 reads MDHEN; CDR2 reads SYDVKM. This CDR3 spans 14 amino acids. Trimming pared 6 bases from V and 2 bases from J, leaving 10 bases between.

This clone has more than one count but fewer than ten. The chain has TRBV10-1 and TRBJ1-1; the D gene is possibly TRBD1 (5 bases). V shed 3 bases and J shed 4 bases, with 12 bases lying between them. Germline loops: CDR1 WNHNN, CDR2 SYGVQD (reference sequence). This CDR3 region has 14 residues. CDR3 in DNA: TGCGCCAGCAGTGAATCAGGGATCGGCACTGAAGCTTTCTTT. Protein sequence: CASSESGIGTEAFF.

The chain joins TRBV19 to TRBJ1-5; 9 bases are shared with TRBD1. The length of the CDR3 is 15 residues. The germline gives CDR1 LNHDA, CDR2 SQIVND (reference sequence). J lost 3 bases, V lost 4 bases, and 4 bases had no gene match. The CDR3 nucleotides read TGTGCCAGTAGTACACAGGGGGCCGTCAATCAGCCCCAGCATTTT. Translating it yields CASSTQGAVNQPQHF. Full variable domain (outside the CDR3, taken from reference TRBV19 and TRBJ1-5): DGGITQSPKYLFRKEGQNVTLSCEQNLNHDAMYWYRQDPGQGLRLIYYSQIVNDFQKGDIAEGYSVSREKKESFPLTVTSAQKNPTAFYLCASSTQGAVNQPQHFGDGTRLSIL.

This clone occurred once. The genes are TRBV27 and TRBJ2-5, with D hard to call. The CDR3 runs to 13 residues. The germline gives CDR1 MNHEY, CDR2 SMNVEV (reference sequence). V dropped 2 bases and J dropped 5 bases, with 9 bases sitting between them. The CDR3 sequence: CASSLQARETQYF. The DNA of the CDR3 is TGTGCCAGCAGTTTACAGGCTCGGGAGACCCAGTACTTC.

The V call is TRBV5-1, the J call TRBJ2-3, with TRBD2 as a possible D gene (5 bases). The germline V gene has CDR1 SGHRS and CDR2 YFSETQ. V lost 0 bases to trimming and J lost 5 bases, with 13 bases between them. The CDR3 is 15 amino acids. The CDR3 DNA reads TGCGCCAGCAGCTTGGAACTAGTAAGGGAAGATACGCAGTATTTT. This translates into CASSLELVREDTQYF. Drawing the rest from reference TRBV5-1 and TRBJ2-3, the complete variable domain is KAGVTQTPRYLIKTRGQQVTLSCSPISGHRSVSWYQQTPGQGLQFLFEYFSETQRNKGNFPGRFSGRQFSNSRSEMNVSTLELGDSALYLCASSLELVREDTQYFGPGTRLTVL.

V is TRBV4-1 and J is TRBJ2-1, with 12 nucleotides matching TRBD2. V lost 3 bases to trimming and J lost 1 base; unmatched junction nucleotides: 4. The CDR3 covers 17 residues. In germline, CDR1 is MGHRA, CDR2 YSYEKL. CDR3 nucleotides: TGCGCCAGCAGCCAGTCTAGCGGGAGGGTTTCCTACAATGAGCAGTTCTTC. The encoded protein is CASSQSSGRVSYNEQFF.

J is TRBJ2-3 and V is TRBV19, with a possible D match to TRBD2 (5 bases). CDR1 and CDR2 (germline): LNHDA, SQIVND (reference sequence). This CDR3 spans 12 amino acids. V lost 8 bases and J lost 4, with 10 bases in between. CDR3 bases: TGTGCCAGTTCCGGGATAGCAGATACGCAGTATTTT. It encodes CASSGIADTQYF.

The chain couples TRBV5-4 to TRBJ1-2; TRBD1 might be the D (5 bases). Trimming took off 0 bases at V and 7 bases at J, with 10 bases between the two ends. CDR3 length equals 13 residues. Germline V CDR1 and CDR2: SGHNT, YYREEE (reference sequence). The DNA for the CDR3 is TGTGCCAGCAGCTTGGTGGGGGGGAGTGGCTACACCTTC. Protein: CASSLVGGSGYTF.

This CDR3 reads CASSPGTPMNTEAFF. The CDR3 coding sequence is TGTGCCAGCAGCCCCGGGACACCCATGAACACTGAAGCTTTCTTT. The chain couples TRBV11-2 to TRBJ1-1, with D possibly being TRBD1 (6 bases). This CDR3 contains 15 residues. V gave up 5 bases and J gave up 0 bases, with 13 bases separating them. Germline V lookup: CDR1 SGHAT, CDR2 FQNNGV.

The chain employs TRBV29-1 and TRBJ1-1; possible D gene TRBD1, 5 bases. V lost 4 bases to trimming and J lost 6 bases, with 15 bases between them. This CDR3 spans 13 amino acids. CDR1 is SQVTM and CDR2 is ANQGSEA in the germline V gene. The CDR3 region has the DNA TGCAGCGTTGTTGCGGGGCCGAGGGCTGAAGCTTTCTTT. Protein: CSVVAGPRAEAFF.

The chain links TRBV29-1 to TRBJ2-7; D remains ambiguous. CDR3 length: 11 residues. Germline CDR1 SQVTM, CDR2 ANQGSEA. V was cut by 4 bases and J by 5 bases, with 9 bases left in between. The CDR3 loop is CSVGQRDEQYF. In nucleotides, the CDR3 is TGCAGCGTTGGCCAGCGCGACGAGCAGTACTTC.

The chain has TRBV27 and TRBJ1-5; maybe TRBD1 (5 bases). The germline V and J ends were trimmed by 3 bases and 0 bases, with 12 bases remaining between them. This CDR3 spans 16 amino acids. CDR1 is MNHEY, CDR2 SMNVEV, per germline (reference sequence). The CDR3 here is CASSFQGRGSNQPQHF. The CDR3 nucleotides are TGTGCCAGCAGTTTTCAGGGAAGAGGTAGCAATCAGCCCCAGCATTTT.

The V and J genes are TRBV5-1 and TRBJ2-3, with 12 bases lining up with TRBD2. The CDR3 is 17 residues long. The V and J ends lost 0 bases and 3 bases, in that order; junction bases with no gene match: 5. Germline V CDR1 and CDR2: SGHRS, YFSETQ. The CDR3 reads CASSLGGTSGPTDTQYF. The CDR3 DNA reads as TGCGCCAGCAGCTTGGGCGGGACTAGCGGGCCGACAGATACGCAGTATTTT.

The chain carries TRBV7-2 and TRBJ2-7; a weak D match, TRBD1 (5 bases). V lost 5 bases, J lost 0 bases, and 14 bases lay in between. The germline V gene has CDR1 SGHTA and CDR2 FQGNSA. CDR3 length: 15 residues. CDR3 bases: TGTGCCAGCAGCCTAGAGGCACAGGTCTCCTACGAGCAGTACTTC. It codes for CASSLEAQVSYEQYF.

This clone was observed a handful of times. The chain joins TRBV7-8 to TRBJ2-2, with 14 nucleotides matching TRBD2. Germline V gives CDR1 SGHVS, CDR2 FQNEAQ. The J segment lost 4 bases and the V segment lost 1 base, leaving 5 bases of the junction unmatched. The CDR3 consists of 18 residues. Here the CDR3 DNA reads TGTGCCAGCAGCTTAGGGACTAGCGGGAGGTCTCTCACCGGGGAGCTGTTTTTT. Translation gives CASSLGTSGRSLTGELFF.

Written as DNA, the CDR3 is TGCAGTGCTAGAGTGGGGACAGGGATGTACTTC. It encodes CSARVGTGMYF. The V gene is TRBV20-1, the J gene TRBJ2-5; 9 nucleotides align to TRBD1. Germline-derived CDR1 and CDR2 are DFQATT and SNEGSKA (reference sequence). CDR3 length: 11 residues. V lost 1 base to trimming and J lost 13 bases; unmatched junction nucleotides: 4.

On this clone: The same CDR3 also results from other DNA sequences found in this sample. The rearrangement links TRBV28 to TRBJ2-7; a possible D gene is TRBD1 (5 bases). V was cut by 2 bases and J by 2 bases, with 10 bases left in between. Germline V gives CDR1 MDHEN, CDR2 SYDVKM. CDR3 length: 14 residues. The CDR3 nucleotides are TGTGCCAGCAGTTTAAGGTGGGGCCCCTACGAGCAGTACTTC. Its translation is CASSLRWGPYEQYF. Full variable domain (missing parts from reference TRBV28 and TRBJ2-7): DVKVTQSSRYLVKRTGEKVFLECVQDMDHENMFWYRQDPGLGLRLIYFSYDVKMKEKGDIPEGYSVSREKKERFSLILESASTNQTSMYLCASSLRWGPYEQYFGPGTRLTVT.

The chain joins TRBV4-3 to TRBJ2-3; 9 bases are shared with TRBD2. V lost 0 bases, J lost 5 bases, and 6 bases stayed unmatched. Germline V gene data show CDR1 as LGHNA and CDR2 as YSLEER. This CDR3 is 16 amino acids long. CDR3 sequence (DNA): TGCGCCAGCAGCCAAGATTCAGCGGGAGGAAGAGATACGCAGTATTTT. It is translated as CASSQDSAGGRDTQYF.

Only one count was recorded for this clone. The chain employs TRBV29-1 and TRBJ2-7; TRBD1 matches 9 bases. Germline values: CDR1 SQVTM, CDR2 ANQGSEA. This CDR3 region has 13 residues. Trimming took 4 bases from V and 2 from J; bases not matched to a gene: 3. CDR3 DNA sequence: TGCAGCGTTGTAGGGGACAGGGCCTACGAGCAGTACTTC. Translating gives CSVVGDRAYEQYF.

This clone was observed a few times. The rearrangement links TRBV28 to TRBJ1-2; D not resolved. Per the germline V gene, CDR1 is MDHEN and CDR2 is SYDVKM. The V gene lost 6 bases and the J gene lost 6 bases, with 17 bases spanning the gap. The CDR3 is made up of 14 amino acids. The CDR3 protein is CASRRTLPGNGYTF. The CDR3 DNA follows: TGTGCCAGCAGGAGGACCTTACCGGGAAATGGCTACACCTTC.

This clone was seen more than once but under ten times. The CDR3 sequence is CASSFNLGRGTGELFF. As DNA, the CDR3 is TGCGCCAGCAGCTTTAATCTGGGGCGGGGCACCGGGGAGCTGTTTTTT. This chain joins TRBV5-1 and TRBJ2-2, with D tentatively TRBD2 (6 bases). CDR1 SGHRS and CDR2 YFSETQ come from the germline V gene. There are 16 residues in the CDR3. The V and J ends lost 2 bases and 4 bases respectively, with 15 bases between them.

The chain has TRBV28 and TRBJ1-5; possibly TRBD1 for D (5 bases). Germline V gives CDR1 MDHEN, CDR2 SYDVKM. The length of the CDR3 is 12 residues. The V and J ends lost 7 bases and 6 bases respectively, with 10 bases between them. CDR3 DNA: TGTGCCAGCACGGGGGAGGGTCAGCCCCAGCATTTT. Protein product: CASTGEGQPQHF.

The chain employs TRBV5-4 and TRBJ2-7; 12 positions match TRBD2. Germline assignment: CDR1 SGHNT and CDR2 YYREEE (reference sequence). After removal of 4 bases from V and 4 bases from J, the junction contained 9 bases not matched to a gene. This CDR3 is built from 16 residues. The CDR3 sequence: CASSGGLAGKGYEQYF. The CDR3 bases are TGTGCCAGCAGCGGAGGACTAGCGGGGAAGGGGTACGAGCAGTACTTC.

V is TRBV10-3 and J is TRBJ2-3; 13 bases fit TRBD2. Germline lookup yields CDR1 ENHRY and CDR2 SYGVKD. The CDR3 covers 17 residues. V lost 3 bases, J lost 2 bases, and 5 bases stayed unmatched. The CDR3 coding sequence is TGTGCCATCAGTGACCCGGGACTAGCGGGGCACACAGATACGCAGTATTTT. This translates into CAISDPGLAGHTDTQYF.

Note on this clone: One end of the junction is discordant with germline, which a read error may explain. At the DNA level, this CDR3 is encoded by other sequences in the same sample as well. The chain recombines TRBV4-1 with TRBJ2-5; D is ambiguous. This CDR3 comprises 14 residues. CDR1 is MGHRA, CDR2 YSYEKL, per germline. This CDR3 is CASSQVAREETQYF. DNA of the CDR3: TGCGCTAGCAGCCAAGTGGCTAGAGAAGAGACCCAGTACTTC.

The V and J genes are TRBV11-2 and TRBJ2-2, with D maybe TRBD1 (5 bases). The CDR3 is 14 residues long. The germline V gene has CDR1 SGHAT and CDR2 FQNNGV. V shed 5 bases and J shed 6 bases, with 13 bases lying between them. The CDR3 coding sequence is TGTGCCAGCAGCGCGACCCAGGGATCCGGGGAGCTGTTTTTT. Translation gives CASSATQGSGELFF. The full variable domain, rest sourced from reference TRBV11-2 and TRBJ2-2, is EAGVAQSPRYKIIEKRQSVAFWCNPISGHATLYWYQQILGQGPKLLIQFQNNGVVDDSQLPKDRFSAERLKGVDSTLKIQPAKLEDSAVYLCASSATQGSGELFFGEGSRLTVL.